These 2 T cell receptor beta chains came from one sample sequenced in a study of response to subunit inactivated influenza vaccine. TCRdb redid the calling of the RT-PCR reads with MiXCR, one entry per CDR3 protein. The data contain 600,000 to 700,000 distinct CDR3 sequences, roughly 15% of them singletons. The source was PBMCs from blood, collected 14 to 15 days before vaccination. All receptors derive from a man aged 45-65 years who received an inactivated influenza vaccine.

There are a few counts of this clonotype. The chain links TRBV20-1 to TRBJ2-4; 8 bases line up with TRBD2. With V trimmed by 5 bases and J by 6 bases, 12 bases remained unmatched. The CDR3 length is 15 residues. Germline CDR1 DFQATT, CDR2 SNEGSKA (reference sequence). CDR3 loop: CSAPIVGGAANIQYF. Here the CDR3 DNA reads TGCAGTGCTCCGATTGTCGGGGGGGCCGCAAACATTCAGTACTTC.

V is TRBV9 and J is TRBJ2-1, with 15 bases lining up with TRBD2. Germline V gene sequence: CDR1 SGDLS, CDR2 YYNGEE. This CDR3 has 17 residues. V was clipped by 3 bases and J by 9 bases; unmatched bases: 10. The CDR3 spells CASSAPGLAGGLGEQFF. In nucleotides, the CDR3 is TGTGCCAGCAGCGCCCCAGGACTAGCGGGAGGGTTGGGTGAGCAGTTCTTC.